This note documents a single T cell receptor (beta chain) sequence. The antigen is unknown. A read error may account for a junction end that differs from germline. Primers: 60 Vbeta forward and 13 Jbeta reverse. The protocol was immunoSEQ multiplex PCR, while the TCRdb copy is restricted to in-frame clones and leaves out a portion. The table records roughly 150,000 clones, 72% of them present only once. These data are taken from a study of cytomegalovirus exposure and HLA in healthy donors. CDR1 and CDR2 from the germline V gene are SGHDT and YYEEEE. The CDR3 is made up of 17 amino acids. Overall study results and limits: Further analysis, carried out later, found HLA-associated TCR beta chains more clonally expanded than equally common other chains. Another analysis was done later, and it associated roughly 15,000 TCR beta sequences with HLA alleles at 0.05 false discovery rate. The study put under 200 TCR beta chains on its list as cytomegalovirus-associated.

V is TRBV5-6 and J is TRBJ2-6, with D perhaps TRBD2 (5 bases). This TCR was recovered from a man in his forties in good health and CMV-seronegative. Sequencing input: PBMCs. The CDR3 region is CARSLIPMRAGANVLTF. CDR3 bases: TGTGCCAGAAGCTTGATCCCTATGAGGGCTGGGGCCAACGTCCTGACTTTC.